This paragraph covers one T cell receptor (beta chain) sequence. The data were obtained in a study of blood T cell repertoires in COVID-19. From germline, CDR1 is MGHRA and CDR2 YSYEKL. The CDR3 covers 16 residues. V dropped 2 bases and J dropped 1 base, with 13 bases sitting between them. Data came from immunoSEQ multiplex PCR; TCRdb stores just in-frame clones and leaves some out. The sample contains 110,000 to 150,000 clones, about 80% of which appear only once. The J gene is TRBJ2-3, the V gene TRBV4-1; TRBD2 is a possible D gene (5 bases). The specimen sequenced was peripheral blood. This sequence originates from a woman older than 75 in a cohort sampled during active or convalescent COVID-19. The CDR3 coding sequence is TGCGCCAGCAGCCAAAGTGATTTCGGGGGCACAGATACGCAGTATTTT. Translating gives CASSQSDFGGTDTQYF.